A selection of T cell receptor beta chains follows, all from one sample in a study of blood T cells in healthy people across ages. TCRdb analysed the 5' RACE reads with MiXCR anew, one entry per CDR3 protein. Of fewer than 900,000 distinct CDR3 sequences detected, roughly 35% appear once; the ten largest clones hold around 13%. Sequenced: blood. All receptors derive from a man aged 18 to 30 in good health. CDR3s include the opening cysteine and the closing phenylalanine or tryptophan. D genes are given only for firm matches. Size tells how often a clone was seen (once, few, many) or the class of an expanded clone, and some rows leave it out.

j_call v_call d_call clone_size cdr3_nt cdr3_aa
TRBJ1-1 TRBV5-1 . . TGCGCCAGCAGGGCTGGTCTGGTGCGCACTGAAGCTTTCTTT CASRAGLVRTEAFF
TRBJ1-4 TRBV27 TRBD1 . TGTGCCAGCAGTACACTCCGCGCCGGGACAGGGGGGATCGGAGCTAATGAAAAACTGTTTTTT CASSTLRAGTGGIGANEKLFF
TRBJ1-4 TRBV20-1 . . TGCAGTGCTCGGTGGGGGGGCTCAGGTGCAAAACTGTTTTTT CSARWGGSGAKLFF
TRBJ2-2 TRBV7-2 TRBD1 . TGTGCCAGCAGCCCGCGGGACAGGGTGCTGTTTTTT CASSPRDRVLFF
TRBJ1-1 TRBV6-5 TRBD1 . TGTGCCAGCAGTTACTCAGGGGGCGAAGCGAGGACCACTGAAGCTTTCTTT CASSYSGGEARTTEAFF
TRBJ2-6 TRBV6-6 . many TGTGCCAGCAGTTACGGGTCCTCTGGGGCCAACGTCCTGACTTTC CASSYGSSGANVLTF
TRBJ2-3 TRBV4-3 . . TGCGCCAGCAGCGCGACAGGTCGGGTTGACACAGATACGCAGTATTTT CASSATGRVDTDTQYF
TRBJ2-5 TRBV7-2 . . TGTGCCAGCAGAAGCAAACCCGGGGGAGAAGAGACCCAGTACTTC CASRSKPGGEETQYF
TRBJ2-1 TRBV7-9 TRBD1 . TGTGCCAGCAGCTGGGGACAGGGGAGAGTGCATGAGCAGTTCTTC CASSWGQGRVHEQFF
TRBJ2-3 TRBV20-1 TRBD1 many TGCAGTGCTAGAGCGGGACAGGGGATTACAGATACGCAGTATTTT CSARAGQGITDTQYF
TRBJ2-3 TRBV19 . few TGTGCCAGTACCCTCACTGGGTACCTCAACACAGATACGCAGTATTTT CASTLTGYLNTDTQYF
TRBJ2-3 TRBV14 . once TGTGCCAGCAGCCAAGTCCGCCCTAGTGAAGATACGCAGTATTTT CASSQVRPSEDTQYF
TRBJ2-3 TRBV7-2 . many TGTGCCAGCAGCTTGGGGAGTCCCTACAGAATGCCAGATACGCAGTATTTT CASSLGSPYRMPDTQYF